This T cell receptor (beta chain) was retrieved from a study of T cell repertoires in cytomegalovirus infection. Study information: Public TCR beta signatures were indicative of both CMV infection and a matching HLA type. Study-wide findings and caveats: Individuals carrying CMV plus the relevant HLA were identified by cumulative frequency of public TCR beta families.

The CDR3 runs 16 residues. In germline, CDR1 is MGHRA, CDR2 YSYEKL. V dropped 0 bases and J dropped 4 bases, with 12 bases sitting between them. This clonotype was seen ten or more times. Its antigen is not identified. TCRdb fed the reads into MiXCR, producing one record per CDR3 protein. The sample contains 200,000 to 300,000 distinct CDR3 sequences, around 6.2% of which appear only once. Sequencing was done on a sample of PBMCs. The rearrangement joins TRBV4-1 to TRBJ2-2; D gene uncertain. The TCR sequence derives from a human donor in good health (CMV status not recorded). Some clones in this sample may be carry-over from other donors' samples. CDR3 region: CASSQDPLVGTGELFF. In DNA, the CDR3 is TGCGCCAGCAGCCAAGATCCCCTAGTAGGCACCGGGGAGCTGTTTTTT.